This TCR beta chain was profiled in a study of blood T cell dynamics during melanoma immunotherapy. The CDR3 covers 14 residues. The germline V gene encodes CDR1 SQVTM and CDR2 ANQGSEA. The V and J ends lost 4 bases and 6 bases respectively, with 16 bases between them. Each bulk PBMC sample had roughly 400 ng DNA loaded. Generated by immunoSEQ multiplex PCR, the TCRdb table keeps only in-frame clones and is missing some. The table shows about 4,900 clones, with 70% to 90% occurring only once. Study findings and constraints: Whether repertoire-driving clones were melanoma-specific could not be determined.

As for this clone: Its antigen is still unknown.

Time point meaning: pre-treatment baseline. This chain connects TRBV29-1 to TRBJ2-1; D gene ambiguous. The sample consisted of blood, taken from a patient treated with checkpoint blockade. This sequence was found in a human donor with melanoma. CDR3 bases: TGCAGCGTTGTGGCCTTCCAAAGGTCCAATGAGCAGTTCTTC. The encoded protein is CSVVAFQRSNEQFF.